These 10 T cell receptor beta chains were all obtained from the same sample, sequenced in a study of blood T cell repertoires in COVID-19. TCRdb keeps only in-frame clones here, not all; method: immunoSEQ multiplex PCR. In the table there are about 380,000 clones, 88% of which are singletons. Input material: PBMCs or T cells enriched from blood (not recorded which). The receptors were gathered from a woman between 18 and 29 years old who had recovered from COVID-19.

To note about this clone: The sample carries other DNA sequences with the same CDR3. The chain employs TRBV9 and TRBJ1-1, with a weak D call TRBD1 (5 bases). Germline V CDR1 and CDR2: SGDLS, YYNGEE. V was trimmed by 0 bases and J by 5 bases, leaving 5 bases between them. CDR3 size: 12 residues. In nucleotides, the CDR3 is TGTGCCAGCAGCGTAGAGGGGACTGAAGCTTTCTTT. Amino acid sequence: CASSVEGTEAFF.

This chain links TRBV4-1 with TRBJ2-7, with 7 bases aligning to TRBD1. The CDR3 is 18 residues long. V shed 1 base, J shed 0 bases, and the junction held 12 bases outside the gene matches. The V gene's germline CDR1 is MGHRA and CDR2 YSYEKL. The CDR3 region has the DNA TGCGCCAGCAGCCAAGCCGGATCAAGACAGGGTTTCTCCTACGAGCAGTACTTC. It encodes CASSQAGSRQGFSYEQYF.

The chain joins TRBV10-3 to TRBJ1-1, with D maybe TRBD1 (5 bases). CDR3 length: 17 residues. Trimming took off 3 bases at V and 5 bases at J, with 22 bases between the two ends. The germline CDR1 and CDR2 sequences are ENHRY and SYGVKD. CDR3 DNA sequence: TGTGCCATCAGTGATAAAAGAGGCGGGGGGAAGGTAACTGAAGCTTTCTTT. Its translation is CAISDKRGGGKVTEAFF.

This rearrangement joins TRBV30 to TRBJ2-7; D unresolved. Trimming removed 0 bases at V and 6 bases at J, with 6 bases between. This CDR3 is 11 amino acids long. The germline gives CDR1 GTSNPN, CDR2 SVGIG (reference sequence). The CDR3 sequence is CAWSVTTEQYF. For the CDR3, the DNA is TGTGCCTGGAGTGTAACTACCGAGCAGTACTTC.

The rearrangement uses TRBV2 and TRBJ2-2; 7 nucleotides match TRBD2. Looked up from germline, CDR1 is SNHLY and CDR2 is FYNNEI. The CDR3 covers 18 residues. The J segment lost 0 bases and the V segment lost 0 bases, leaving 7 bases of the junction unmatched. The CDR3, as DNA: TGTGCCAGCAGTGAAGCGCTTCTAGCGGCTGCGAACACCGGGGAGCTGTTTTTT. Protein: CASSEALLAAANTGELFF.

V gene TRBV5-4 combines with J gene TRBJ2-1, with D perhaps matching TRBD2 (5 bases). The germline V and J ends were trimmed by 0 bases and 7 bases, with 8 bases remaining between them. Germline V CDR1 and CDR2: SGHNT, YYREEE (reference sequence). The CDR3 has 13 residues. Here the CDR3 reads CASSLGWENEQFF. The CDR3 nucleotides are TGTGCCAGCAGCTTGGGGTGGGAGAATGAGCAGTTCTTC. Combining the CDR3 with reference TRBV5-4 and TRBJ2-1 gives the whole variable domain ETGVTQSPTHLIKTRGQQVTLRCSSQSGHNTVSWYQQALGQGPQFIFQYYREEENGRGNFPPRFSGLQFPNYSSELNVNALELDDSALYLCASSLGWENEQFFGPGTRLTVL.

This chain links TRBV6-5 with TRBJ2-7; 7 nucleotides match TRBD1. Unmatched junction bases numbered 7, after V lost 6 bases and J lost 2 bases. CDR1 is MNHEY and CDR2 is SVGAGI in the germline V gene. The CDR3 is made up of 14 amino acids. The CDR3 region is CASRARDSTYEQYF. The DNA of the CDR3 is TGTGCCAGCAGAGCTAGGGACAGCACCTACGAGCAGTACTTC.

The chain couples TRBV7-8 to TRBJ1-1, with D tentatively TRBD1 (5 bases). The CDR3 covers 15 residues. Germline V gene data show CDR1 as SGHVS and CDR2 as FQNEAQ. Deletions cut 3 bases from V and 0 bases from J, with 11 bases between. CDR3 in amino acids: CASSFLGGMNTEAFF. The CDR3 DNA reads TGTGCCAGCAGCTTCCTCGGGGGGATGAACACTGAAGCTTTCTTT.

This clone was detected only a few times. The chain links TRBV5-4 to TRBJ2-2; tentatively, D is TRBD1 (6 bases). Trimming took 0 bases from V and 6 from J, leaving 6 bases between them. CDR3 size: 13 residues. Germline CDR1 SGHNT, CDR2 YYREEE (reference sequence). As DNA, the CDR3 is TGTGCCAGCAGCTTGGACAGGGCCGGGGAGCTGTTTTTT. It encodes CASSLDRAGELFF. The full variable domain, its missing parts supplied by reference TRBV5-4 and TRBJ2-2, is ETGVTQSPTHLIKTRGQQVTLRCSSQSGHNTVSWYQQALGQGPQFIFQYYREEENGRGNFPPRFSGLQFPNYSSELNVNALELDDSALYLCASSLDRAGELFFGEGSRLTVL.

The chain employs TRBV12-3 or TRBV12-4 and TRBJ1-3; no definite D call. Trimming shortened V by 3 bases and J by 0 bases, and 3 bases separated the two germline ends. The CDR3 sequence is 13 residues long. CDR3 region: CASSFNSGNTIYF. DNA for the CDR3: TGTGCCAGCAGTTTCAACTCTGGAAACACCATATATTTT.